This T cell receptor (beta chain) is from a study of control samples from healthy donors and cancer patients. Assay used: immunoSEQ multiplex PCR; TCRdb lists only in-frame clones, some missing. The sample lists around 250,000 clones, around 80% occurring once. The V end was cut by 4 bases, the J end by 0 bases, with 7 bases between. The germline gives CDR1 SGHRS, CDR2 YFSETQ. The CDR3 totals 13 residues. Material for sequencing was PBMCs. The sequence was obtained from a woman aged 60-75 years with lung cancer. The rearrangement links TRBV5-1 to TRBJ1-2; possible D gene TRBD1, 5 bases. CDR3 nucleotides: TGCGCCAGCAGCGTGGACACTAACTATGGCTACACCTTC. The encoded protein is CASSVDTNYGYTF. Full variable domain (missing parts from reference TRBV5-1 and TRBJ1-2): KAGVTQTPRYLIKTRGQQVTLSCSPISGHRSVSWYQQTPGQGLQFLFEYFSETQRNKGNFPGRFSGRQFSNSRSEMNVSTLELGDSALYLCASSVDTNYGYTFGSGTRLTVV.